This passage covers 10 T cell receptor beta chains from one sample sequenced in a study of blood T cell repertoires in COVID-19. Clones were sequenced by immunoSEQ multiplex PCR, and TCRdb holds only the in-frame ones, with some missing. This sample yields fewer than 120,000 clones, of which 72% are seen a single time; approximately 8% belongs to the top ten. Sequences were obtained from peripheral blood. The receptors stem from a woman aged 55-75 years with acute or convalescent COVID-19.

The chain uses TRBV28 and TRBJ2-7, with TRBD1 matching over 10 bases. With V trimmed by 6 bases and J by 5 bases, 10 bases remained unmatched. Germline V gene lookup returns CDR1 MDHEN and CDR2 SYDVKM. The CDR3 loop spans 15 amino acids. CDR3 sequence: CASRHGGTGVNEQYF. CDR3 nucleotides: TGTGCCAGCAGACACGGGGGGACAGGGGTAAACGAGCAGTACTTC.

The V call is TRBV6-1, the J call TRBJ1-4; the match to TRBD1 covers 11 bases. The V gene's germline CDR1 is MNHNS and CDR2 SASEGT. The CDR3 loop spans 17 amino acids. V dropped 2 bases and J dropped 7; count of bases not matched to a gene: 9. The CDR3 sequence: CASSEIGTGGRREKLFF. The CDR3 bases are TGTGCCAGCAGTGAAATCGGGACAGGGGGGAGGCGTGAAAAACTGTTTTTT.

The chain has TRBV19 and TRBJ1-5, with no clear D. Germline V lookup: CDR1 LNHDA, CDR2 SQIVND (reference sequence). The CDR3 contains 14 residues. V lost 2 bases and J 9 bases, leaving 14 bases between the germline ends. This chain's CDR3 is CASSITGSTGPQHF. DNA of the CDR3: TGTGCCAGTAGTATAACCGGGAGTACGGGGCCCCAGCATTTT. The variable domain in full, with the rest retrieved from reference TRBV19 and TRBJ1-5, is DGGITQSPKYLFRKEGQNVTLSCEQNLNHDAMYWYRQDPGQGLRLIYYSQIVNDFQKGDIAEGYSVSREKKESFPLTVTSAQKNPTAFYLCASSITGSTGPQHFGDGTRLSIL.

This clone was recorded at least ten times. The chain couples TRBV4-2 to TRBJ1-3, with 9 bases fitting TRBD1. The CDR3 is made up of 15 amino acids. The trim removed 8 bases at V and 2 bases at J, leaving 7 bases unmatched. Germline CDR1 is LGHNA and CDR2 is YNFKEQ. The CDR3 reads CASRLQGAAGNTIYF. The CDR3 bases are TGTGCCAGCCGATTACAGGGGGCTGCTGGAAACACCATATATTTT.

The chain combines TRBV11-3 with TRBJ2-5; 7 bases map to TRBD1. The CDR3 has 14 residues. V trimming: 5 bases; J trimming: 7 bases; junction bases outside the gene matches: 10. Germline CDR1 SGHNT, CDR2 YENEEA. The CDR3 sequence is CASSDRQGEGTQYF. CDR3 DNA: TGTGCCAGCAGCGACCGACAGGGAGAAGGGACCCAGTACTTC.

CDR3 coding DNA: TGTGCCAGCAGCCCCCCGACAGTGAACACTGAAGCTTTCTTT. Protein sequence: CASSPPTVNTEAFF. The chain links TRBV5-6 to TRBJ1-1; a possible D gene is TRBD1 (5 bases). CDR3 length equals 14 residues. V was pared by 4 bases and J by 0 bases, with 10 bases between. The germline V gene encodes CDR1 SGHDT and CDR2 YYEEEE.

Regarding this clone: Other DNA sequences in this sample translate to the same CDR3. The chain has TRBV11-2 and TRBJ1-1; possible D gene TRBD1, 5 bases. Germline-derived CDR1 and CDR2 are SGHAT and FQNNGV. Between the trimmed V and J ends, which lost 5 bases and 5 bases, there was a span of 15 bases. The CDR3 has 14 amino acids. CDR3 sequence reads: CASSQGSGGTEAFF. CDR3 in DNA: TGTGCCAGCAGCCAAGGGTCGGGGGGGACTGAAGCTTTCTTT.

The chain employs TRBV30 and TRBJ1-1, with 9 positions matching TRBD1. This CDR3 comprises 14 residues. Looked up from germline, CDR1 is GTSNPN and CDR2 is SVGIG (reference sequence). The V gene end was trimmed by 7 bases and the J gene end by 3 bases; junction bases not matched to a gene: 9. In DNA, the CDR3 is TGTGCCTATACTAGGGACAGGGTATACACTGAAGCTTTCTTT. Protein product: CAYTRDRVYTEAFF.

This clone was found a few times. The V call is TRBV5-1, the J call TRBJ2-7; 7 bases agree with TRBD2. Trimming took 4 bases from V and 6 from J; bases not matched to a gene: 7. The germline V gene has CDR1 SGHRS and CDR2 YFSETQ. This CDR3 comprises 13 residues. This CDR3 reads CASSRDLAGEQYF. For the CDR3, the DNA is TGCGCCAGCAGCCGGGACTTAGCGGGCGAGCAGTACTTC.

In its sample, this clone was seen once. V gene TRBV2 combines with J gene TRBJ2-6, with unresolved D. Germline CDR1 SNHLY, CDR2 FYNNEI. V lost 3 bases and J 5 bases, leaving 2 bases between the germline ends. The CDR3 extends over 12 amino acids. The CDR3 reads CASSDRANVLTF. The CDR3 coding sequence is TGTGCCAGCAGTGACAGGGCCAACGTCCTGACTTTC.